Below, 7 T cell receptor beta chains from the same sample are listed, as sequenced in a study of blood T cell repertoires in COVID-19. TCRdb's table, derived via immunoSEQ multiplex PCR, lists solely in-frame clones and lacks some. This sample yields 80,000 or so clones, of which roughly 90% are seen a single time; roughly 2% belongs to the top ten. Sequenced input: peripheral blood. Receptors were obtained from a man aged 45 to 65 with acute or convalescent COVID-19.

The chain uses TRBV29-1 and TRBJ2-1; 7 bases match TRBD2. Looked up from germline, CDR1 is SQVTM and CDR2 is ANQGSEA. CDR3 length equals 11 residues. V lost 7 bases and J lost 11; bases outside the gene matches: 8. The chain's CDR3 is CSGLWGGQQFF. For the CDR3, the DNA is TGCAGCGGGTTGTGGGGAGGGCAGCAGTTCTTC.

Here the CDR3 DNA reads TGTGCCACCCGACGGACTAGCGGGGGGGCTCAGGGCAAAAACATTCAGTACTTC. This translates into CATRRTSGGAQGKNIQYF. This chain links TRBV19 with TRBJ2-4; 15 nucleotides agree with TRBD2. This CDR3 region has 18 residues. The V gene end was trimmed by 10 bases and the J gene end by 3 bases; junction bases not matched to a gene: 13. Germline V gives CDR1 LNHDA, CDR2 SQIVND (reference sequence).

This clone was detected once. This CDR3 reads CASSQVGGSTEKLFF. In DNA form, the CDR3 reads TGTGCCAGCAGCCAAGTCGGAGGGTCTACGGAAAAACTGTTTTTT. The V and J genes are TRBV4-2 and TRBJ1-4; D not resolved. In germline, CDR1 is LGHNA, CDR2 YNFKEQ. V was shortened by 1 base and J by 8 bases, with 14 bases between the two germline ends. The CDR3 extends over 15 amino acids.

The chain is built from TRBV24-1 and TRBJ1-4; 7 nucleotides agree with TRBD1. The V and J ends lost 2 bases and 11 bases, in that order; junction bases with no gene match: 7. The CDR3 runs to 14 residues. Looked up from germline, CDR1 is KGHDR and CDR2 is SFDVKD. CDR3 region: CATSDSRGPTKLFF. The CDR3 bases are TGTGCCACCAGTGATTCTAGGGGGCCTACTAAACTGTTTTTT.

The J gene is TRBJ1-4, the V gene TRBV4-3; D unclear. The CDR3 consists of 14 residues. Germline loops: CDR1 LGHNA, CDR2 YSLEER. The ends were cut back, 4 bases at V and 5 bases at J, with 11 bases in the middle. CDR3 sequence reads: CASSRAIRNEKLFF. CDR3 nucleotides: TGCGCCAGCAGCCGTGCCATTCGGAATGAAAAACTGTTTTTT.

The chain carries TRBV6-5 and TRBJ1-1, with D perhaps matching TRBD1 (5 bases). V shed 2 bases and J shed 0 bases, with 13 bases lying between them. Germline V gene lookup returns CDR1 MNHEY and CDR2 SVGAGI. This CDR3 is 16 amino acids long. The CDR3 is CASSYGWAGLNTEAFF. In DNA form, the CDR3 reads TGTGCCAGCAGTTACGGGTGGGCAGGGCTGAACACTGAAGCTTTCTTT.

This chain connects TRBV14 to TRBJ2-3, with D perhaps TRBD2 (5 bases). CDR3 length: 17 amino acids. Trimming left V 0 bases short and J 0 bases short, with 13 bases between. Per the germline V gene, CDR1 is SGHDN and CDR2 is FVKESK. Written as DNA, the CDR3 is TGTGCCAGCAGCCAAGATTTTATAGCGCCCAGCACAGATACGCAGTATTTT. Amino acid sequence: CASSQDFIAPSTDTQYF.